A single T cell receptor beta chain is shown here with its context. This entry belongs to a study of blood T cells in healthy people across ages. J gave up 3 bases and V 3 bases, and 6 bases lay outside the gene matches. The CDR3 consists of 17 residues. From germline, CDR1 is MDHEN and CDR2 SYDVKM. Primed by a sample-barcoded 5' primer and a J-beta primer mix, a second PCR proceeded for about 6 to 11 cycles. MiXCR was run by TCRdb on the 5' RACE reads, yielding one entry per CDR3 protein. The sample includes under 2,000,000 distinct CDR3 sequences, 40% to 55% of them seen just once. The V and J genes are TRBV28 and TRBJ2-1, with 12 bases lining up with TRBD2. This TCR was sampled from a woman in her thirties or forties in good health. Sequencing was performed on blood. The CDR3 reads CASSFSSGGAGYNEQFF. Here the CDR3 DNA reads TGTGCCAGCAGTTTCTCTAGCGGGGGGGCGGGCTACAATGAGCAGTTCTTC. Looking up the rest from reference TRBV28 and TRBJ2-1 gives the full variable domain: DVKVTQSSRYLVKRTGEKVFLECVQDMDHENMFWYRQDPGLGLRLIYFSYDVKMKEKGDIPEGYSVSREKKERFSLILESASTNQTSMYLCASSFSSGGAGYNEQFFGPGTRLTVL.